This T cell receptor beta chain originates from a study of blood T cell repertoires in COVID-19. In the study's own analysis: The authors estimated nucleated cell counts from reference gene primer amplification. This table comes from immunoSEQ multiplex PCR, and its TCRdb copy is limited to in-frame clones, with some not included. V and J calls and clone size follow that table, whereas D and trimming were derived from the DNA. Here the sample spans about 200,000 clones, 70% to 90% being singletons. Germline CDR1 and CDR2: LNHDA and SQIVND (reference sequence). With 5 bases clipped from V and 2 bases from J, the junction kept 7 bases outside the gene matches. The CDR3 spans 15 residues. Living in about 25 US areas, the participants were between about 18 and 95 years of age. Participant-given clinical history determined each cohort assignment.

V and J are TRBV19 and TRBJ2-7; 9 bases align to TRBD1. The TCR comes from a woman between 18 and 30 years old who had recovered from COVID-19. The sequenced sample consisted of PBMCs or T cells enriched from blood (not recorded which). The CDR3 sequence: CASSARTGETYEQYF. For the CDR3, the DNA is TGTGCCAGTAGTGCGAGGACAGGGGAAACCTACGAGCAGTACTTC.